The sequence of this TCR beta chain was determined in a study of tumor and adjacent non-tumor tissue in lung cancer. Across the whole study: Histology: about a dozen adenocarcinoma, a couple of squamous cell carcinoma, 1 small cell lung cancer. Stage I to III disease affected 10 men and several women aged roughly 31 to 85. Each sample yielded some 4 million productive TCRbeta reads on average.

The template was RNA from unsorted bulk tissue. Distant lung tissue was collected more than 3 cm away from the tumor edge. Three rounds of nested PCR, following a modified ARM-PCR protocol, produced the TCRbeta library. MiXCR was run by TCRdb on the multiplex PCR reads, yielding one entry per CDR3 protein. Of about 110,000 distinct CDR3 sequences listed, over 55% were seen once; the top ten hold roughly 19%. About this clonotype itself: Its antigen remains unknown. One junction end disagrees with the germline gene, perhaps due to a read error.

The study, taken as a whole, reports: In normal lung, the top 100 clones were significantly more dominant than in tumor.

Specimen: distant non-tumor lung tissue. This receptor was taken from a man in his 60s with non-small cell lung cancer.

In DNA form, the CDR3 reads TGCAGTGCTAGTACTCAGGGGGCTGAGAGTCAGGCCCAGCATTTT. This codes for CSASTQGAESQAQHF. The chain employs TRBV20-1 and TRBJ1-5, with TRBD1 matching over 8 bases. The CDR3 runs to 15 residues. Germline V gene data show CDR1 as DFQATT and CDR2 as SNEGSKA (reference sequence).